The TCR beta chain under discussion was sequenced for a study of shared clonotypes between healthy human individuals. Measured with immunoSEQ multiplex PCR; TCRdb has only the in-frame clones, and not every one. The sample holds under 1,100,000 clones, 75% to 85% seen once. V lost 6 bases to trimming and J lost 1 base; unmatched junction nucleotides: 4. Germline V CDR1 and CDR2: ENHRY, SYGVKD. The CDR3 has 14 residues. This clone was observed a few times. The receptor was isolated from a man younger than 35 in good health. Some clones in this sample may be carry-over from other donors' samples. The chain couples TRBV10-3 to TRBJ2-5; 8 bases map to TRBD2. Sample: memory CD4+ T cells from PBMCs. Subset noted: CD45RA-negative fraction. CDR3: CAIRESGSQETQYF. Here the CDR3 DNA reads TGTGCCATCAGAGAGAGCGGGAGCCAAGAGACCCAGTACTTC.